The 19 T cell receptor beta chains listed next were all sequenced from one sample in a study of cytomegalovirus exposure and HLA in healthy donors. PCR employed 60 Vbeta and 13 Jbeta primers. Libraries were prepared by immunoSEQ multiplex PCR; TCRdb keeps only in-frame clonotypes and omits some of them. The sample records under 150,000 clones, over 70% being singletons. The sequenced sample consisted of PBMCs. These receptors were collected from a woman aged 55-69 years in good health and CMV-seropositive.

The rearrangement uses TRBV5-1 and TRBJ1-2; 9 bases align to TRBD1. CDR3 size: 14 residues. The J segment lost 5 bases and the V segment lost 3 bases, leaving 5 bases of the junction unmatched. Germline CDR1 is SGHRS and CDR2 is YFSETQ. The CDR3 coding sequence is TGCGCCAGCAGCTACCCGGGACAGGGATATGGCTACACCTTC. It translates to CASSYPGQGYGYTF.

This clone was seen just once. CDR3 loop: CAISDRQETQYF. The CDR3 nucleotides are TGTGCCATCAGTGACAGGCAAGAGACCCAGTACTTC. The chain links TRBV10-3 to TRBJ2-5, with D unresolved. The CDR3 is made up of 12 amino acids. Trimming removed 3 bases from V and 2 bases from J, with 4 bases in between. Germline V lookup: CDR1 ENHRY, CDR2 SYGVKD.

V gene TRBV27 combines with J gene TRBJ1-2; D unresolved. Trimming removed 3 bases from V and 8 bases from J, with 10 bases in between. Germline V CDR1 and CDR2: MNHEY, SMNVEV (reference sequence). This CDR3 region has 12 residues. The CDR3 region is CASSFSGGGYTF. The CDR3 coding sequence is TGTGCCAGCAGTTTTTCGGGTGGGGGCTACACCTTC.

This clone was observed a few times. The chain recombines TRBV6-5 with TRBJ1-1; D uncertain. Trimming stripped 3 bases from V and 8 bases from J, with 7 bases between. CDR3 length: 11 amino acids. Germline loops: CDR1 MNHEY, CDR2 SVGAGI. CDR3 amino acids: CASSYAKEAFF. CDR3 bases: TGTGCCAGCAGTTATGCGAAAGAAGCTTTCTTT.

The V and J genes are TRBV4-1 and TRBJ1-1; D unresolved. The germline V gene has CDR1 MGHRA and CDR2 YSYEKL. Trimming pared 0 bases from V and 4 bases from J, leaving 12 bases between. CDR3 size: 15 residues. The CDR3 coding sequence is TGCGCCAGCAGCCAAGAGACAATTCGCGTCACTGAAGCTTTCTTT. Its translation is CASSQETIRVTEAFF.

V and J are TRBV28 and TRBJ1-2, with D possibly TRBD1 on 5 matching bases. There are 14 residues in the CDR3. Germline V gene sequence: CDR1 MDHEN, CDR2 SYDVKM. V lost 5 bases and J lost 8, with 18 bases in between. CDR3 sequence (DNA): TGTGCCAGCAGTCTCCCTGGGGCTGCCTTCGGCTACACCTTC. Its protein product is CASSLPGAAFGYTF.

The rearrangement uses TRBV29-1 and TRBJ2-5; 9 bases agree with TRBD2. This CDR3 spans 15 amino acids. V shed 6 bases, J shed 4 bases, and the junction held 12 bases outside the gene matches. Per the germline V gene, CDR1 is SQVTM and CDR2 is ANQGSEA. This chain's CDR3 is CSVGSGGPGRETQYF. The CDR3 DNA sequence: TGCAGCGTCGGTAGCGGGGGCCCAGGGCGAGAGACCCAGTACTTC.

This clone appeared once. The chain uses TRBV6-5 and TRBJ1-1, with a weak D call TRBD1 (5 bases). In germline, CDR1 is MNHEY, CDR2 SVGAGI. Deletions cut 6 bases from V and 1 base from J, with 12 bases between. This CDR3 has 14 amino acids. The CDR3 region has the DNA TGTGCCAGCAGCCTTGGACACCCGAACACTGAAGCTTTCTTT. It yields the protein CASSLGHPNTEAFF.

This clone was found a few times. This sequence joins TRBV7-2 and TRBJ1-2; D is unclear. The CDR3 covers 13 residues. Trimming removed 2 bases from V and 6 bases from J, with 10 bases in between. Per the germline V gene, CDR1 is SGHTA and CDR2 is FQGNSA. CDR3: CASSLNELHGYTF. CDR3 coding DNA: TGTGCCAGCAGCTTAAACGAGCTACATGGCTACACCTTC.

The chain is built from TRBV18 and TRBJ2-3; 9 nucleotides line up with TRBD2. The CDR3 sequence is 16 residues long. With 3 bases clipped from V and 6 bases from J, the junction kept 10 bases outside the gene matches. Germline loops: CDR1 KGHSH, CDR2 LQKENI. The CDR3 loop is CASSPGSGGPRDTQYF. In DNA form, the CDR3 reads TGTGCCAGCTCACCGGGTAGCGGGGGACCACGGGATACGCAGTATTTT.

This chain links TRBV5-1 with TRBJ1-1; 7 bases align to TRBD1. Germline V lookup: CDR1 SGHRS, CDR2 YFSETQ. V lost 4 bases, J lost 5 bases, and 8 bases stayed unmatched. CDR3 length: 14 amino acids. CDR3 DNA: TGCGCCAGCAGCCTACAGGGGCGCCTTACTGAAGCTTTCTTT. It encodes CASSLQGRLTEAFF.

This clone was found a few times. This sequence joins TRBV28 and TRBJ2-6, with 8 bases fitting TRBD1. The V gene's germline CDR1 is MDHEN and CDR2 SYDVKM. V trimming: 5 bases; J trimming: 6 bases; junction bases outside the gene matches: 18. The CDR3 consists of 19 residues. The CDR3 DNA is TGTGCCAGCAGTATCCGGACAGGGAAAAGCGGGTCGATGGCCAACGTCCTGACTTTC. It translates to CASSIRTGKSGSMANVLTF.

V is TRBV10-3 and J is TRBJ2-1; TRBD2 agrees at 11 bases. Germline loops: CDR1 ENHRY, CDR2 SYGVKD. Trimming at V came to 6 bases and at J to 0 bases, leaving 4 bases not matched to a gene. This CDR3 comprises 16 residues. CDR3 DNA sequence: TGTGCCATCAGGACTAGCGGGACGAGCTCCTACAATGAGCAGTTCTTC. As protein: CAIRTSGTSSYNEQFF.

V gene TRBV5-8 combines with J gene TRBJ2-1; 9 bases align to TRBD2. The V gene's germline CDR1 is SGHTS and CDR2 YDEGEE. This CDR3 is 15 amino acids long. The J segment lost 5 bases and the V segment lost 2 bases, leaving 5 bases of the junction unmatched. The CDR3 is CASSFGASGDNEQFF. The CDR3 nucleotides are TGTGCCAGCAGCTTCGGGGCTAGCGGGGACAATGAGCAGTTCTTC.

The V call is TRBV5-5, the J call TRBJ1-1; D not resolved. V was shortened by 1 base and J by 3 bases, with 7 bases between the two germline ends. Germline V gives CDR1 SGHKS, CDR2 YYEKEE (reference sequence). This CDR3 is 13 amino acids long. Here the CDR3 reads CASSLSSDTEAFF. As DNA, the CDR3 is TGTGCCAGCAGCTTGTCCAGCGACACTGAAGCTTTCTTT.

This chain uses TRBV5-1 with TRBJ1-5, with unresolved D. This CDR3 contains 14 residues. The germline V and J ends were trimmed by 0 bases and 3 bases, with 7 bases remaining between them. The germline CDR1 and CDR2 sequences are SGHRS and YFSETQ. The CDR3 DNA reads TGCGCCAGCAGCTTGGGTCAATTCAATCAGCCCCAGCATTTT. Translating it yields CASSLGQFNQPQHF.

The chain has TRBV6-1 and TRBJ2-7, with D perhaps TRBD1 (5 bases). Germline values: CDR1 MNHNS, CDR2 SASEGT. The CDR3 covers 13 residues. V shed 4 bases and J shed 5 bases, with 12 bases lying between them. For the CDR3, the DNA is TGTGCCAGCAGTGTGGGGCCCATCAACGAGCAGTACTTC. It is translated as CASSVGPINEQYF.

This clone occurred a few times. The V and J genes are TRBV2 and TRBJ2-6, with D perhaps matching TRBD1 (6 bases). V was shortened by 11 bases and J by 4 bases, with 15 bases between the two germline ends. Looked up from germline, CDR1 is SNHLY and CDR2 is FYNNEI. The CDR3 has 14 residues. In DNA form, the CDR3 reads TGTGCCCTCGGATTGGGGGCGGGGGCCAACGTCCTGACTTTC. This encodes CALGLGAGANVLTF.

The chain uses TRBV18 and TRBJ1-4, with 7 bases lining up with TRBD1. Looked up from germline, CDR1 is KGHSH and CDR2 is LQKENI. Germline trimming cut 3 bases from V and 5 bases from J; bases unmatched to any gene: 3. This CDR3 comprises 14 residues. The CDR3 sequence: CASSPDRNNEKLFF. The CDR3 DNA reads as TGTGCCAGCTCACCGGACAGGAACAATGAAAAACTGTTTTTT. The full variable domain, completed using reference TRBV18 and TRBJ1-4, is NAGVMQNPRHLVRRRGQEARLRCSPMKGHSHVYWYRQLPEEGLKFMVYLQKENIIDESGMPKERFSAEFPKEGPSILRIQQVVRGDSAAYFCASSPDRNNEKLFFGSGTQLSVL.